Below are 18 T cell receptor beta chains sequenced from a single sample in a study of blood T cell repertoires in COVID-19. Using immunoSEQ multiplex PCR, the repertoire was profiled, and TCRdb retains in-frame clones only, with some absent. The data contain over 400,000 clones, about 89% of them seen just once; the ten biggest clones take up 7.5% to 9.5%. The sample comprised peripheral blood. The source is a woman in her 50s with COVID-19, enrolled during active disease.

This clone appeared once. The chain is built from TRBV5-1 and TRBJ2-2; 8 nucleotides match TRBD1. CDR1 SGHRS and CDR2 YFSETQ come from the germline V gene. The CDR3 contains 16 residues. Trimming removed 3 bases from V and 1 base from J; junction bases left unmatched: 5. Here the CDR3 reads CASSSYDRGNTGELFF. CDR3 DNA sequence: TGCGCCAGCAGCTCCTACGACAGGGGGAACACCGGGGAGCTGTTTTTT.

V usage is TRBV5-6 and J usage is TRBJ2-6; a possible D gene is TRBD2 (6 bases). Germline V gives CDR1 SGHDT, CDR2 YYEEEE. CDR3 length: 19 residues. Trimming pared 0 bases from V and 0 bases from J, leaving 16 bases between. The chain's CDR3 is CASSLAGGVLSSGANVLTF. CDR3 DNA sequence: TGTGCCAGCAGCTTGGCCGGCGGGGTATTGAGCTCTGGGGCCAACGTCCTGACTTTC. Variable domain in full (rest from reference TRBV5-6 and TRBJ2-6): DAGVTQSPTHLIKTRGQQVTLRCSPKSGHDTVSWYQQALGQGPQFIFQYYEEEERQRGNFPDRFSGHQFPNYSSELNVNALLLGDSALYLCASSLAGGVLSSGANVLTFGAGSRLTVL.

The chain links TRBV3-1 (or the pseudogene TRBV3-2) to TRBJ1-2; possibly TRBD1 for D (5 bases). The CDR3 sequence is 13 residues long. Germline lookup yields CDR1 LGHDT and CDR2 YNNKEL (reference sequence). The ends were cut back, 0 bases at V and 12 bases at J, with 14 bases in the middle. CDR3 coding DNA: TGTGCCAGCAGCCAAGATGGGGTTCGGGGGGACACCTTC. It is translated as CASSQDGVRGDTF.

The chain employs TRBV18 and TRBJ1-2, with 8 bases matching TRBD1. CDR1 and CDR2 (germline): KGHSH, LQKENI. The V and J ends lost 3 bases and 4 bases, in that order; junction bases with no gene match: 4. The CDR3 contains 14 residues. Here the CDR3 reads CASSPNDRGYGYTF. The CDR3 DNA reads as TGTGCCAGCTCACCTAATGACAGGGGCTATGGCTACACCTTC.

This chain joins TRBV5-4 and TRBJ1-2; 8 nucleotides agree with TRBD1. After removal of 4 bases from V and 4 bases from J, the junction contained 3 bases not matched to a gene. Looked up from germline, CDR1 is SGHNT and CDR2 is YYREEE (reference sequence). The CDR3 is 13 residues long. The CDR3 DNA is TGTGCCAGCAGCCGACAGGGGAGCTATGGCTACACCTTC. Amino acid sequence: CASSRQGSYGYTF. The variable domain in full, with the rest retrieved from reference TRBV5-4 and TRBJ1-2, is ETGVTQSPTHLIKTRGQQVTLRCSSQSGHNTVSWYQQALGQGPQFIFQYYREEENGRGNFPPRFSGLQFPNYSSELNVNALELDDSALYLCASSRQGSYGYTFGSGTRLTVV.

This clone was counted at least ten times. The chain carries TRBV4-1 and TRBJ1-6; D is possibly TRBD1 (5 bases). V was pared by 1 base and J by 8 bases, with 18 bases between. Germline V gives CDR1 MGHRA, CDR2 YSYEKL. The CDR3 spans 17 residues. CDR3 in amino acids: CASSQGQLTNLHSPLHF. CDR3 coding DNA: TGCGCCAGCAGCCAAGGACAGCTCACCAACCTCCATTCACCCCTCCACTTT.

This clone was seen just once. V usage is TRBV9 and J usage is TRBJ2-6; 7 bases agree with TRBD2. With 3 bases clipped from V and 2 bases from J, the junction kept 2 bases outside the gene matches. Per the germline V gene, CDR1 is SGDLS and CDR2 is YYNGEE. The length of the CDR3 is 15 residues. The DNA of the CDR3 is TGTGCCAGCAGCGCGGGGGGACCTGGGGCCAACGTCCTGACTTTC. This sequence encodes CASSAGGPGANVLTF.

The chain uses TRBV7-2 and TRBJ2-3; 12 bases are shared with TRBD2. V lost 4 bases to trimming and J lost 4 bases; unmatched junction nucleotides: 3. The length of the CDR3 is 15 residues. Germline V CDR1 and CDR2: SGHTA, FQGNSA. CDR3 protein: CASSSGLAGADTQYF. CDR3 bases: TGTGCCAGCAGCTCGGGACTAGCGGGCGCAGATACGCAGTATTTT.

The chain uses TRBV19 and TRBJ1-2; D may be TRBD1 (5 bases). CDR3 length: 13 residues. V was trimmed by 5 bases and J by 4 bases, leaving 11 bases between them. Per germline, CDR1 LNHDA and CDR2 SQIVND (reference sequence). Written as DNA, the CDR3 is TGTGCCAGTAGTGTAACAGGTCCCTATGGCTACACCTTC. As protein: CASSVTGPYGYTF.

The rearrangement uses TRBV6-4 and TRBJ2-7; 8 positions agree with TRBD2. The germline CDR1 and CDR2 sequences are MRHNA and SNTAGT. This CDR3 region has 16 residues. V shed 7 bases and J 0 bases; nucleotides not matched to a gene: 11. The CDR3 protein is CASTSPERGSSYEQYF. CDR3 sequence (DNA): TGTGCCAGCACCAGCCCCGAGCGGGGGTCCTCCTACGAGCAGTACTTC.

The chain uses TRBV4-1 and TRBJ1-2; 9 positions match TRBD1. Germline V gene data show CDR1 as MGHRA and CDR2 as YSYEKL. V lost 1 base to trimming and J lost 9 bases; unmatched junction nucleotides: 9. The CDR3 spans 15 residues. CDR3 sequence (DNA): TGCGCCAGCAGCCAAGGGGCCGGGGGACAGGGTAGCTACACCTTC. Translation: CASSQGAGGQGSYTF.

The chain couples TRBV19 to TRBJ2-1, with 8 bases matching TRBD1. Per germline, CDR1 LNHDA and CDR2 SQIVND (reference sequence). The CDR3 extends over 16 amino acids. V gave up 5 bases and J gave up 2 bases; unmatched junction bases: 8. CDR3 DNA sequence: TGTGCCAGTAGTTCCCTCGGGGACAGGACCTACAATGAGCAGTTCTTC. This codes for CASSSLGDRTYNEQFF.

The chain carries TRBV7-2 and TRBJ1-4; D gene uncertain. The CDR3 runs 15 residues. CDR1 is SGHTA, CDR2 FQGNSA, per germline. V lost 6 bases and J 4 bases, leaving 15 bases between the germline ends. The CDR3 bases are TGTGCCAGCAGTCGGAGGGAATCCGGTAATGAAAAACTGTTTTTT. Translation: CASSRRESGNEKLFF.

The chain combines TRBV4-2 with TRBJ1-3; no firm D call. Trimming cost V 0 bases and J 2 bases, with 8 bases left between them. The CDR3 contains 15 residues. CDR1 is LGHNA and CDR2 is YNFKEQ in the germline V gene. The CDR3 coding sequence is TGTGCCAGCAGCCAAGAACAGCGGCCTGGAAACACCATATATTTT. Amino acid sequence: CASSQEQRPGNTIYF.

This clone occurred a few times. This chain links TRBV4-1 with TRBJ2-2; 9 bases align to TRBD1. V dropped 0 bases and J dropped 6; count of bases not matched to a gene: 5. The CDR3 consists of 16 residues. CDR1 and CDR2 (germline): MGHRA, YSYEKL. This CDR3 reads CASSQDRDRASGELFF. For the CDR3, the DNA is TGCGCCAGCAGCCAAGATCGGGACAGGGCCTCCGGGGAGCTGTTTTTT.

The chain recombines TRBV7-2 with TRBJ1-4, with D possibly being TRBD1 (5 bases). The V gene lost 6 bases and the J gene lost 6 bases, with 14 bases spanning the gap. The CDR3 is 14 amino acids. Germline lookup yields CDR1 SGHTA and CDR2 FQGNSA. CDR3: CASREWGRDEKLFF. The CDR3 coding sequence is TGTGCCAGCAGGGAGTGGGGGAGGGATGAAAAACTGTTTTTT.

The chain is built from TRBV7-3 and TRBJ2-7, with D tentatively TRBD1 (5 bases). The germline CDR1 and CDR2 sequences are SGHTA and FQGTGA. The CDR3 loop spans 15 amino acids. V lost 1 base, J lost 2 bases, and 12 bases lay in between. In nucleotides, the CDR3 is TGTGCCAGCAGCTTAAGTGGCAGGGTACCCTACGAGCAGTACTTC. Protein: CASSLSGRVPYEQYF.

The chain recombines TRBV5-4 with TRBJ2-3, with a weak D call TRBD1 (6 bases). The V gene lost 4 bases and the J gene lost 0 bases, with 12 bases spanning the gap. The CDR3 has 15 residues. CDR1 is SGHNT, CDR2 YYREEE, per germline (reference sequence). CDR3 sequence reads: CASSPGQISTDTQYF. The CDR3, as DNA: TGTGCCAGCAGCCCGGGACAAATTAGCACAGATACGCAGTATTTT.